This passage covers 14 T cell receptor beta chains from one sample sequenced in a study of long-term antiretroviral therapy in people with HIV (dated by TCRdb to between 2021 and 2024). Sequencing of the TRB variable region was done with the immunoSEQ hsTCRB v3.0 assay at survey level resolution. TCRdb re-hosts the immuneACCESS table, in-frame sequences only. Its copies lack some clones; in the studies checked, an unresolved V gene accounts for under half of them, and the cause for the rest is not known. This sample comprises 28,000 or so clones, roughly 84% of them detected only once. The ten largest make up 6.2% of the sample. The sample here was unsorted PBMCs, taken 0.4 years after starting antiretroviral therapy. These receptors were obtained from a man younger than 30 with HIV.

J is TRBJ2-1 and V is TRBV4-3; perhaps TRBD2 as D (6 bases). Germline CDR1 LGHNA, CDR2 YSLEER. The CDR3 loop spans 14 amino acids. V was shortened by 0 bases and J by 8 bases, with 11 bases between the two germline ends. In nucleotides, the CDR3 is TGCGCCAGCAGCCAAGATGTAACTAGCTATGAGCAGTTCTTC. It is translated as CASSQDVTSYEQFF.

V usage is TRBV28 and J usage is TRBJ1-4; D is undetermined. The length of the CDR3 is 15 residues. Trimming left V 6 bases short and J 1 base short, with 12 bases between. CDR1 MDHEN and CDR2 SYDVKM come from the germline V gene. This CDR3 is CASSTLGLTNEKLFF. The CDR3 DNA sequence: TGTGCCAGCAGCACATTGGGGTTAACTAATGAAAAACTGTTTTTT.

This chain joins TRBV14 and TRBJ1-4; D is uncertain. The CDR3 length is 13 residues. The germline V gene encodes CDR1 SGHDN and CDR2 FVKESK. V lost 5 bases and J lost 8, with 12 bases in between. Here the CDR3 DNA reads TGTGCCAGCAGCTTTGGGTTGGAGGAAAAACTGTTTTTT. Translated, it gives CASSFGLEEKLFF.

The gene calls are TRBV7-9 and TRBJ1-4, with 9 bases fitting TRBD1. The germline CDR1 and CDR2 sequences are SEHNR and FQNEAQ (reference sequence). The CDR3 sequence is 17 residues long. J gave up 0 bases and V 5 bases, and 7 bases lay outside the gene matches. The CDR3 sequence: CASSQGQGMATNEKLFF. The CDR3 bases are TGTGCCAGCAGCCAGGGACAGGGAATGGCAACTAATGAAAAACTGTTTTTT.

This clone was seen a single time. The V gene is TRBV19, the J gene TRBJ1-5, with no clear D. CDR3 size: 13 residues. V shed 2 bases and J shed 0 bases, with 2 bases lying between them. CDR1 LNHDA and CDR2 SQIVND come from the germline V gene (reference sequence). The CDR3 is CASSITSNQPQHF. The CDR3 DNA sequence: TGTGCCAGTAGTATAACTAGCAATCAGCCCCAGCATTTT.

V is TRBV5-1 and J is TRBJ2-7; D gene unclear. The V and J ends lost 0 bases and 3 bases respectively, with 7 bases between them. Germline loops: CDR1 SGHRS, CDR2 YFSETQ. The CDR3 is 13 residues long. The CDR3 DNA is TGCGCCAGCAGCTTGGGGCAGATCTACGAGCAGTACTTC. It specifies CASSLGQIYEQYF.

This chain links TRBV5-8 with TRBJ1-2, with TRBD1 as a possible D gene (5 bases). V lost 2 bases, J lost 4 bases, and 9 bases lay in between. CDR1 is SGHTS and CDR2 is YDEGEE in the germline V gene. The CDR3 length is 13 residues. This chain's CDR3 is CASSLGRAYGYTF. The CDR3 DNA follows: TGTGCCAGCAGCTTAGGCAGGGCCTATGGCTACACCTTC.

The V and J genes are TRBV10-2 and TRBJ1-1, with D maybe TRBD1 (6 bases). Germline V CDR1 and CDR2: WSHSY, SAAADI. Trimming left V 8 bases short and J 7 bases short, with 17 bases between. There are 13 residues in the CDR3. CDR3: CASYPGGGSEAFF. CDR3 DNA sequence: TGCGCCAGCTACCCTGGGGGGGGCAGTGAAGCTTTCTTT.

The CDR3 loop reads CASSSSTTGQENYGYTF. CDR3 nucleotide sequence: TGTGCCAGCAGTTCTTCAACCACAGGACAGGAGAACTATGGCTACACCTTC. The chain couples TRBV28 to TRBJ1-2; 7 bases are a match to TRBD1. There are 17 residues in the CDR3. The V segment lost 4 bases and the J segment 2 bases; nucleotides outside the gene matches: 13. Germline V lookup: CDR1 MDHEN, CDR2 SYDVKM.

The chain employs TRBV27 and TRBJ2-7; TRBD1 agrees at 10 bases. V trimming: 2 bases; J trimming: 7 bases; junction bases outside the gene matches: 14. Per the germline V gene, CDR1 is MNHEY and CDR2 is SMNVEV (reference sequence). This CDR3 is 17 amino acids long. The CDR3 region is CASSLAQGDRGFREQYF. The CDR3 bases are TGTGCCAGCAGTTTAGCTCAAGGGGACAGGGGATTTCGGGAGCAGTACTTC.

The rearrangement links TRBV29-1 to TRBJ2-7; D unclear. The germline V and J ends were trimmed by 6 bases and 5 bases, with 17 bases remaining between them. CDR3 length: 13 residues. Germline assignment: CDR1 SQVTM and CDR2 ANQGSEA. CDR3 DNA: TGCAGCGTGGGTATTGGCCCAAGTCACGAGCAGTACTTC. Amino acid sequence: CSVGIGPSHEQYF.

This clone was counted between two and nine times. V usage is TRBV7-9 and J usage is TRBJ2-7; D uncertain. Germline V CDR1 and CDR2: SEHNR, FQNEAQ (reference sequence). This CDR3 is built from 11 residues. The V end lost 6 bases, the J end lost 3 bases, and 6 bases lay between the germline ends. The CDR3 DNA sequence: TGTGCCAGCAGGGGCAACTACGAGCAGTACTTC. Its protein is CASRGNYEQYF.

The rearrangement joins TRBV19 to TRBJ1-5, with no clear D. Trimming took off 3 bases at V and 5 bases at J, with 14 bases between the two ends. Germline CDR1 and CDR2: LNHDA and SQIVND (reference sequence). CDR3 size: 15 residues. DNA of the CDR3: TGTGCCAGTAGTATTTTGTCACAAAGGGATCAGCCCCAGCATTTT. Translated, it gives CASSILSQRDQPQHF. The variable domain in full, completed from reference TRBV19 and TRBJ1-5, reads DGGITQSPKYLFRKEGQNVTLSCEQNLNHDAMYWYRQDPGQGLRLIYYSQIVNDFQKGDIAEGYSVSREKKESFPLTVTSAQKNPTAFYLCASSILSQRDQPQHFGDGTRLSIL.

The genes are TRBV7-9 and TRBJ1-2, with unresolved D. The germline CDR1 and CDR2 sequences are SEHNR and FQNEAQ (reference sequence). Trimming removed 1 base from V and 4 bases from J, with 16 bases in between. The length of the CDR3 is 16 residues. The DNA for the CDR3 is TGTGCCAGCAGCTTAGAAGGGATCACCTGGTTCTATGGCTACACCTTC. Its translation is CASSLEGITWFYGYTF.